These T cell receptor beta chains were read from a single sample in a study of T cells after yellow fever vaccination. TCRdb processed the 5' RACE reads anew with MiXCR; each CDR3 protein has one entry. The data show about 21,000 distinct CDR3 sequences, roughly 5.5% seen once. The material sequenced was PBMCs, either bulk or a sorted T-cell subset (CD4+, CD8+, memory, or dextramer-sorted; not recorded which), taken roughly 47 days after the first yellow fever vaccination. Receptors were obtained from a man between 18 and 29 years old who received the YFV17D yellow fever vaccine. The CDR3 runs from the conserved cysteine through the conserved F or W. A D gene is named only where the DNA matches it firmly. Clone sizes are shown as once, few, many, or a class for an expanded clone.

>TRBJ1-1|many|TRBV29-1|TRBD1
TGCAGCGGGACAGGGGGCTGGGGTATGAACACTGAAGCTTTCTTT
CSGTGGWGMNTEAFF
>TRBJ2-7|many|TRBV18|TRBD2
TGTGCCACCGGGGGAGGGAGGAACTACGAGCAGTACTTC
CATGGGRNYEQYF
>TRBJ2-2|many|TRBV9|TRBD1
TGTGCCAGCAGCGTAGATGGACAGGGGGTTGACGGGGAGCTGTTTTTT
CASSVDGQGVDGELFF
>TRBJ1-1|many|TRBV7-2|NA
TGTGCCAGCAGCTTTAGTATGAACACTGAAGCTTTCTTT
CASSFSMNTEAFF
>TRBJ2-2|many|TRBV4-3|NA
TGCGCCAGCAGCCAAGATCGGTTTACCGGGGAGCTGTTTTTT
CASSQDRFTGELFF
>TRBJ1-2|many|TRBV12-3/TRBV12-4|NA
TGTGCCAGCAGTCGCGGGAGAGGCTATGGCTACACCTTC
CASSRGRGYGYTF
>TRBJ2-7|many|TRBV7-2|TRBD2
TGTGCCAGCAGCAGACTAGCGGGGGGCTATTACGAGCAGTACTTC
CASSRLAGGYYEQYF
>TRBJ2-1|many|TRBV19|TRBD2
TGTGCCAGTAGTATAGATTTGGAGCGGGGGGCCTACAATGAGCAGTTCTTC
CASSIDLERGAYNEQFF
>TRBJ1-2|many|TRBV2|NA
TGTGCCAGCACCATGCCCCCTGCAGGGAACTATGGCTACACCTTC
CASTMPPAGNYGYTF
>TRBJ1-5|few|TRBV5-6|NA
TGTGCCAGGGGCTCCGGTCTTTTAGGGGCCCAGCATTTT
CARGSGLLGAQHF
>TRBJ2-3|many|TRBV7-2|TRBD2
TGTGCCAGCAGTCCTAGGGACAGCGGGGGGCGTACGCAGTATTTT
CASSPRDSGGRTQYF
>TRBJ2-1|many|TRBV6-1|TRBD2
TGTGCCAGCACGGGCAGCGGGGGCCCCAATGAGCAGTTCTTC
CASTGSGGPNEQFF
>TRBJ2-5|many|TRBV30|TRBD1
TGTGCCTGGAGGGAGACAGGGGCTATGGTGGAGACCCAGTACTTC
CAWRETGAMVETQYF
>TRBJ2-3|many|TRBV29-1|NA
TGCAGCGTTGAAGATCATGGGTCATTAAGAGATACGCAGTATTTT
CSVEDHGSLRDTQYF
>TRBJ1-1|many|TRBV7-9|TRBD1
TGTGCCAGCAGCTTATATCAGGGGGACACTGAAGCTTTCTTT
CASSLYQGDTEAFF
>TRBJ2-5|medium-sized|TRBV4-3|NA
TGCGCCAGCAGCCAAGATGTGGGCCTCCAAGAGACCCAGTACTTC
CASSQDVGLQETQYF
>TRBJ2-4|many|TRBV7-2|NA
TGTGCCAGCAGCTTGGGACCCGGACAGGGAGGGAACATTCAGTACTTC
CASSLGPGQGGNIQYF
>TRBJ2-1|many|TRBV4-1|NA
TGCGCCAGCAGCCAGTCGTCCGGGTTGGGGAACAATGAGCAGTTCTTC
CASSQSSGLGNNEQFF
>TRBJ2-4|many|TRBV19|NA
TGTGCCAGTAGTATAACGGGATCCAAAAACATTCAGTACTTC
CASSITGSKNIQYF
>TRBJ2-3|many|TRBV6-4|NA
TGTGCCAGCAGTGACAAAACAGGGAGCGGCACAGATACGCAGTATTTT
CASSDKTGSGTDTQYF
>TRBJ1-3|many|TRBV7-2|NA
TGTGCCAGCAGCTCGGGACGGAGAAACACCATATATTTT
CASSSGRRNTIYF
>TRBJ1-2|many|TRBV5-5|NA
TGTGCCAGCAGCCTCGTTTTACAGCCCTATGGCTACACCTTC
CASSLVLQPYGYTF
>TRBJ2-3|many|TRBV7-2|NA
TGTGCCAGCAGCCTTGGACTCATCACAGATACGCAGTATTTT
CASSLGLITDTQYF
>TRBJ2-2|many|TRBV12-3/TRBV12-4|NA
TGTGCCAGCAGTTTACAGGGTACGAACACCGGGGAGCTGTTTTTT
CASSLQGTNTGELFF
>TRBJ2-5|many|TRBV5-1|TRBD2
TGCGCCAGCAGCTTGGATGGCGGGGGTAGGAAGACCCAGTACTTC
CASSLDGGGRKTQYF
>TRBJ1-6|many|TRBV2|NA
TGTGCCAGCAGGCAGGGAGGGGGGCAGACTAATTCACCCCTCCACTTT
CASRQGGGQTNSPLHF
>TRBJ2-1|many|TRBV7-8|NA
TGTGCCAGCAGCTTAATAGTTTACAATGAGCAGTTCTTC
CASSLIVYNEQFF
>TRBJ2-1|many|TRBV10-3|TRBD2
TGTGCCATCACTGGGACTAGCGGGGGGGCCGTAAGTGAGCAGTTCTTC
CAITGTSGGAVSEQFF
>TRBJ1-1|many|TRBV12-3/TRBV12-4|NA
TGTGCCAGCAGTCTGCCGTTTGGGTTCGGGACTGAAGCTTTCTTT
CASSLPFGFGTEAFF